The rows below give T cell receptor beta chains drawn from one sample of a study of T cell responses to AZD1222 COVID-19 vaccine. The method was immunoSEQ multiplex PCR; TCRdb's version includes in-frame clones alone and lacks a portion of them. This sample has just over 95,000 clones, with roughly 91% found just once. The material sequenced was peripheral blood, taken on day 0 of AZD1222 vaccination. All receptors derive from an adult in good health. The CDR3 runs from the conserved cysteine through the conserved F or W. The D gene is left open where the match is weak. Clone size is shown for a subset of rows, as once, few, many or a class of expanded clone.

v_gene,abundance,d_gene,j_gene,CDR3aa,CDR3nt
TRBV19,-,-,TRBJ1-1,CASSIQGASTEAFF,TGTGCCAGTAGTATCCAAGGGGCAAGTACTGAAGCTTTCTTT
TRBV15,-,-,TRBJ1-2,CATSRDRAANYGYTF,TGTGCCACCAGCAGAGATAGGGCCGCTAACTATGGCTACACCTTC
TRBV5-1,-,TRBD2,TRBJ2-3,CASSLPWGGFHKDTQYF,TGCGCCAGCAGTCTCCCCTGGGGGGGATTTCACAAAGATACGCAGTATTTT
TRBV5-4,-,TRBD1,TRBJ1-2,CASSPRTGVSFYGYTF,TGTGCCAGCAGCCCCAGGACAGGGGTCTCCTTCTATGGCTACACCTTC
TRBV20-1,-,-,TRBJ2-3,CSDVVDTQYF,TGCAGTGATGTGGTAGATACGCAGTATTTT
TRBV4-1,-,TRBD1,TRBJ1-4,CASSQVGTGNEKLFF,TGCGCCAGCAGCCAAGTCGGGACAGGGAATGAAAAACTGTTTTTT
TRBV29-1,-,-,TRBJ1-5,CSVEAGIDQPQHF,TGCAGCGTTGAGGCGGGGATCGATCAGCCCCAGCATTTT
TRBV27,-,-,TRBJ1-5,CASSRQSDYFSNQPQHF,TGTGCCAGCAGTAGACAATCCGATTACTTTAGCAATCAGCCCCAGCATTTT
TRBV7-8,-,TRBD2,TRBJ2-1,CASSLIAGGQGEQFF,TGTGCCAGCAGCTTAATAGCGGGGGGGCAAGGTGAGCAGTTCTTC
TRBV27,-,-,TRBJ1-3,CASSKLGRRNTIYF,TGTGCCAGCAGTAAGCTGGGCAGAAGAAACACCATATATTTT
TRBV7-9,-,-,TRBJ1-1,CASSLSLGGTEAFF,TGTGCCAGCAGCTTGTCGTTAGGCGGCACTGAAGCTTTCTTT
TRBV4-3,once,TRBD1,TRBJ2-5,CASSQDGTARGTQYF,TGCGCCAGCAGCCAAGATGGGACAGCAAGAGGGACCCAGTACTTC
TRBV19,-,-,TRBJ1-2,CASSHRSPDYGYTF,TGTGCCAGTAGTCATAGATCCCCGGACTATGGCTACACCTTC
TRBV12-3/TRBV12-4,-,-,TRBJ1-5,CASSFRENQPQHF,TGTGCCAGCAGTTTTCGGGAAAATCAGCCCCAGCATTTT
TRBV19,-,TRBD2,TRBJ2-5,CASRLAGETQYF,TGTGCCAGTAGACTAGCGGGGGAGACCCAGTACTTC
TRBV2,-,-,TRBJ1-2,CARRDGNAGYTF,TGTGCCAGACGCGACGGGAACGCTGGCTACACCTTC
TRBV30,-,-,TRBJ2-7,CAWTRESYEQYF,TGTGCCTGGACCAGGGAATCCTACGAGCAGTACTTC
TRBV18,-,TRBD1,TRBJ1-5,CASSPGQNQPQHF,TGTGCCAGCTCACCGGGACAGAATCAGCCCCAGCATTTT
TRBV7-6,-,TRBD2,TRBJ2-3,CASSSVTSGSTDTQYF,TGTGCCAGCAGCTCAGTGACTAGCGGAAGCACAGATACGCAGTATTTT
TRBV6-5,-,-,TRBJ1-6,CASSFRQDYNSPLHF,TGTGCCAGCAGTTTTCGACAGGACTATAATTCACCCCTCCACTTT
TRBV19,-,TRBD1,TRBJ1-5,CASSTTPGTGERHF,TGTGCCAGTAGTACTACGCCCGGGACAGGGGAAAGGCATTTT
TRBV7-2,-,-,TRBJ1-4,CASSLGGSQKQLFF,TGTGCCAGCAGCTTAGGAGGGTCACAAAAGCAACTGTTTTTT
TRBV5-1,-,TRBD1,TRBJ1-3,CASSLGTGKNTIYF,TGCGCCAGCAGCTTGGGGACAGGGAAAAACACCATATATTTT
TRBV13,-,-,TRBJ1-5,CASSRGVGQPQHF,TGTGCCAGCAGCCGGGGCGTGGGTCAGCCCCAGCATTTT
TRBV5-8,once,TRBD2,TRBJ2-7,CASSRRGAGGTYEQYF,TGTGCCAGCAGCCGCAGGGGAGCGGGGGGTACCTACGAGCAGTACTTC
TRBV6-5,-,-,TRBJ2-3,CASRARPDTQYF,TGTGCCAGCAGGGCGAGACCAGATACGCAGTATTTT
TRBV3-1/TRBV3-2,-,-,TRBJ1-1,CASSYRDGNTEAFF,TGTGCCAGCAGCTATCGGGACGGAAACACTGAAGCTTTCTTT
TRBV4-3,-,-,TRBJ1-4,CASSQVADSKRKLFF,TGCGCCAGCAGCCAAGTAGCGGACAGCAAAAGAAAACTGTTTTTT
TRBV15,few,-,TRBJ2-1,CATSRDRTPAQFF,TGTGCCACCAGCAGAGACCGGACCCCTGCGCAGTTCTTC
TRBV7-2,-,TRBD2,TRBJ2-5,CASSLASVHGSGGVRETQYF,TGTGCCAGCAGCTTAGCGTCCGTCCACGGGAGCGGGGGGGTCCGAGAGACCCAGTACTTC
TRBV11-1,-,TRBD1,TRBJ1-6,CASSRTGNNSPLHF,TGTGCCAGCAGCCGGACAGGCAATAATTCACCCCTCCACTTT